Listed here are 12 T cell receptor beta chains from one sample, sequenced in a study of T-cell memory formation after mild COVID-19. TCRdb analysed the 5' RACE reads with MiXCR anew, one entry per CDR3 protein. The sample carries about 110,000 distinct CDR3 sequences, 9.5% to 15% recorded once. The sequenced material came from PBMCs or a T cell subset sorted from them (not recorded which). Every receptor here comes from an adult woman who had mild COVID-19 (a few samples of this study predate the infection). Cell type and time point are not known.

The rearrangement uses TRBV11-2 and TRBJ2-1; 7 bases agree with TRBD2. In germline, CDR1 is SGHAT, CDR2 FQNNGV. V trimming: 1 base; J trimming: 7 bases; junction bases outside the gene matches: 4. CDR3 length: 14 amino acids. CDR3 DNA sequence: TGTGCCAGCAGCTTAGGGCCGGGAGGAAATGAGCAGTTCTTC. It is translated as CASSLGPGGNEQFF.

The chain employs TRBV5-1 and TRBJ2-4; D remains unclear. The V and J ends lost 0 bases and 1 base respectively, with 5 bases between them. The CDR3 extends over 14 amino acids. Germline V lookup: CDR1 SGHRS, CDR2 YFSETQ. This CDR3 is CASSLAEAKNIQYF. CDR3 in DNA: TGCGCCAGCAGCTTGGCCGAGGCCAAAAACATTCAGTACTTC.

The table lists this clonotype with a few counts. The chain carries TRBV20-1 and TRBJ1-1; maybe TRBD1 (5 bases). Trimming removed 8 bases from V and 0 bases from J, with 16 bases in between. Germline assignment: CDR1 DFQATT and CDR2 SNEGSKA (reference sequence). This CDR3 has 14 amino acids. In DNA form, the CDR3 reads TGCAGTCTTTGGGGGGTGATTATGAACACTGAAGCTTTCTTT. Translated: CSLWGVIMNTEAFF.

This chain links TRBV5-1 with TRBJ1-2, with a tentative D call TRBD1 (6 bases). Trimming left V 6 bases short and J 2 bases short, with 11 bases between. The CDR3 length is 13 residues. Germline lookup yields CDR1 SGHRS and CDR2 YFSETQ. The CDR3, as DNA: TGCGCCAGCAAGGGGGACGTAAACTATGGCTACACCTTC. As protein: CASKGDVNYGYTF.

This clonotype occurred a few times. J is TRBJ2-1 and V is TRBV12-3 or TRBV12-4; TRBD2 aligns across 9 bases. The J segment lost 6 bases and the V segment lost 0 bases, leaving 6 bases of the junction unmatched. The CDR3 covers 16 residues. The CDR3 DNA reads TGTGCCAGCAGTTTAGCGGGCGGGGGGGTTACCAATGAGCAGTTCTTC. Its translation: CASSLAGGGVTNEQFF.

This clonotype was picked up a small number of times. The chain uses TRBV7-6 and TRBJ2-6, with TRBD2 matching over 7 bases. The V and J ends lost 5 bases and 1 base, in that order; junction bases with no gene match: 17. From germline, CDR1 is SGHVS and CDR2 FNYEAQ. The CDR3 has 20 amino acids. CDR3 protein: CASSSPDGGTGLSGANVLTF. Here the CDR3 DNA reads TGTGCCAGCAGCAGCCCGGACGGGGGGACGGGATTATCTGGGGCCAACGTCCTGACTTTC.

The chain recombines TRBV12-3 or TRBV12-4 with TRBJ2-7; D is uncertain. Between the trimmed V and J ends, which lost 6 bases and 4 bases, there was a span of 16 bases. There are 14 residues in the CDR3. The CDR3 reads CASSRDSIRYEQYF. The CDR3 region has the DNA TGTGCCAGCAGCCGAGACTCCATCCGATACGAGCAGTACTTC.

The chain's CDR3 is CASSYSSRGVYNEQFF. The CDR3 DNA is TGTGCCAGCAGTTACTCCAGCAGGGGGGTATACAATGAGCAGTTCTTC. The chain joins TRBV6-5 to TRBJ2-1, with D possibly matching TRBD1 (7 bases). The V end lost 0 bases, the J end lost 4 bases, and 13 bases lay between the germline ends. The CDR3 spans 16 residues. The germline V gene has CDR1 MNHEY and CDR2 SVGAGI.

The V call is TRBV6-2 or TRBV6-3, the J call TRBJ2-7; 16 bases are shared with TRBD2. J gave up 6 bases and V 4 bases, and 6 bases lay outside the gene matches. Germline values: CDR1 MNHEY, CDR2 SVGEGT. CDR3 size: 16 residues. The CDR3: CASSSGLAGGPGEQYF. Written as DNA, the CDR3 is TGTGCCAGCAGTTCGGGACTAGCGGGAGGGCCGGGCGAGCAGTACTTC.

This chain links TRBV5-6 with TRBJ1-2, with D perhaps TRBD1 (6 bases). The germline V gene has CDR1 SGHDT and CDR2 YYEEEE. The CDR3 runs 14 residues. Trimming stripped 6 bases from V and 2 bases from J, with 14 bases between. The CDR3 DNA reads as TGTGCCAGCACGGGGGCAGAAACAAACTATGGCTACACCTTC. Protein sequence: CASTGAETNYGYTF.

The chain carries TRBV20-1 and TRBJ1-2; 10 bases align to TRBD1. The junction had 17 bases not matched to a gene; V was cut back by 0 bases and J by 7 bases. The CDR3 sequence is 18 residues long. CDR1 is DFQATT and CDR2 is SNEGSKA in the germline V gene (reference sequence). CDR3 coding DNA: TGCAGTGCTAGAGACATCCCGAGACAGGGGGCGTTTGTATCTGGCTACACCTTC. Amino acid sequence: CSARDIPRQGAFVSGYTF.

There are a few counts of this clonotype. This chain joins TRBV7-9 and TRBJ2-3; the D is unclear. The CDR3 is 15 residues long. V lost 5 bases and J lost 3, with 15 bases in between. Germline assignment: CDR1 SEHNR and CDR2 FQNEAQ (reference sequence). CDR3 sequence reads: CASSPFPRVTDTQYF. CDR3 sequence (DNA): TGTGCCAGCAGCCCCTTCCCCCGGGTAACAGATACGCAGTATTTT.